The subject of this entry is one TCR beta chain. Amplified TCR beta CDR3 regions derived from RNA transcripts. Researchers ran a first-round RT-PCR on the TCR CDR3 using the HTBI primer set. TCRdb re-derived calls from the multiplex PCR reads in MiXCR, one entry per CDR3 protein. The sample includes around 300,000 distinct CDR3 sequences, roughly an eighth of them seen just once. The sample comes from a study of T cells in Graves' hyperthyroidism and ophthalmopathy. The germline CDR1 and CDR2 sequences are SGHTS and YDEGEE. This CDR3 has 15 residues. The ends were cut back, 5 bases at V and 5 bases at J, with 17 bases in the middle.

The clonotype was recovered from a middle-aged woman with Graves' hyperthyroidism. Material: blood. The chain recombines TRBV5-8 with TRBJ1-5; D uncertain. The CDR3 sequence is CASRMGPDPYQPQHF. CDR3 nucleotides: TGTGCCAGCAGGATGGGCCCCGACCCATATCAGCCCCAGCATTTT.